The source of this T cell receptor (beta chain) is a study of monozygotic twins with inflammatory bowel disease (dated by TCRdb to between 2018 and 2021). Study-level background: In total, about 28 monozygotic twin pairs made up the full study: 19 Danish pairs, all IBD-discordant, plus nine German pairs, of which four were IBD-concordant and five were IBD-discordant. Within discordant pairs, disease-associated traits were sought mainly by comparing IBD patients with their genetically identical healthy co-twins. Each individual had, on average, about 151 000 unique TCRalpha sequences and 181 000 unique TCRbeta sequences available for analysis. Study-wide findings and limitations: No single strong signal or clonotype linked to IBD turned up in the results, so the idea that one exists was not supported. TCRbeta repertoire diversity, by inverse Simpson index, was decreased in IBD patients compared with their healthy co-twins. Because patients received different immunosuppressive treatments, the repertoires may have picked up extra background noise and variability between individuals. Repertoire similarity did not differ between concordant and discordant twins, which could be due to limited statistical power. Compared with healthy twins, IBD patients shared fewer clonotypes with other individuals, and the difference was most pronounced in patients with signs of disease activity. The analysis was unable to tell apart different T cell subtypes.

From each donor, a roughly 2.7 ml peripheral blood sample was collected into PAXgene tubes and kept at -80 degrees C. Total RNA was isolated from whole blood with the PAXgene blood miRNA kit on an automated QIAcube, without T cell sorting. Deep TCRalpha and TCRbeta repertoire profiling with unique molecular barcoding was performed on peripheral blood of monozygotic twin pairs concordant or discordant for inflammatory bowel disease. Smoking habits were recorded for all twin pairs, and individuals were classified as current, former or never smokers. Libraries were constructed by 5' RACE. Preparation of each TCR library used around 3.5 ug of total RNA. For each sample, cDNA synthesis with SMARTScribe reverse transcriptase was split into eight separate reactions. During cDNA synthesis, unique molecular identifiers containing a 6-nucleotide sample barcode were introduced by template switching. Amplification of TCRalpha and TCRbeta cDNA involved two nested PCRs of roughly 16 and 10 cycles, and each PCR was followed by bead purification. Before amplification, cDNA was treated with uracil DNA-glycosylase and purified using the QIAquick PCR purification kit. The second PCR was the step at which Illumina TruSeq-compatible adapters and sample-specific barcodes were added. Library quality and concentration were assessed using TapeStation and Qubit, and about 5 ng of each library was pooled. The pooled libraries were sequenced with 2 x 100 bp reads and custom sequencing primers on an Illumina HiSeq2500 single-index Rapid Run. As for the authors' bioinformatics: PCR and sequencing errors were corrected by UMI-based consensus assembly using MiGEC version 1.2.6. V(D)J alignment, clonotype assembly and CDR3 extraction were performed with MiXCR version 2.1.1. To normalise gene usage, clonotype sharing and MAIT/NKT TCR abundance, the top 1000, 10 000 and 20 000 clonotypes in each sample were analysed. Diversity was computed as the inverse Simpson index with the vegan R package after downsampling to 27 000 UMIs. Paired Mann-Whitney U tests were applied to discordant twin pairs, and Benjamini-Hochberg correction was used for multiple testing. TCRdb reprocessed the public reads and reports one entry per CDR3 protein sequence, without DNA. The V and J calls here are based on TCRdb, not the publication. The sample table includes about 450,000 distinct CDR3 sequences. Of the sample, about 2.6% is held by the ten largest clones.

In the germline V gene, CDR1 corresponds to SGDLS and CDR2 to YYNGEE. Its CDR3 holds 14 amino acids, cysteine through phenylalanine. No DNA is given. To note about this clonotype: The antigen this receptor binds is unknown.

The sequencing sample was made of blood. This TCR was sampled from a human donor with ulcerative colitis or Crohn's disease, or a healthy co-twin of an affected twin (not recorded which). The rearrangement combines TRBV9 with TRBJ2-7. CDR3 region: CASSVDFGSYEQYF.